A selection of T cell receptor beta chains follows, all from one sample in a study of blood T cell repertoires in COVID-19. Sequenced by immunoSEQ multiplex PCR; TCRdb stores in-frame clones only, minus some. The sample gives under 300,000 clones, just under 85% of which show up once; about 15% is in the top ten. The sequencing sample was made of PBMCs or T cells enriched from blood (not recorded which). The receptors stem from a man aged 40-49 years who had recovered from COVID-19. Each CDR3 is given with its conserved first and last residue. D genes are given only for firm matches. Only part of the rows carry a size: once, few, many, or a class if the clone is expanded.

V	D	size	J	DNA	CDR3
TRBV7-6	NA	NA	TRBJ2-7	TGTGCCAGCAGCTTAAGTGGGCGATCCTACGAGCAGTACTTC	CASSLSGRSYEQYF
TRBV5-5	TRBD1	once	TRBJ1-5	TGTGCCAGCAGCTTGGCCGCGGGAGGGGGCCAGCCCCAGCATTTT	CASSLAAGGGQPQHF
TRBV11-1	TRBD1	NA	TRBJ2-7	TGTGCCAGCAGCCAACAGGGGACCTTTGCCTACGAGCAGTACTTC	CASSQQGTFAYEQYF
TRBV27	NA	NA	TRBJ2-6	TGTGCCAGCAGTTTAAGCACTGGGGCCAACGTCCTGACTTTC	CASSLSTGANVLTF
TRBV5-1	NA	once	TRBJ1-6	TGCGCCAGCAATAGCGGGAATTCACCCCTCCACTTT	CASNSGNSPLHF
TRBV13	TRBD1	NA	TRBJ1-5	TGTGCCAGCAGCCTTGGACTGGGACAGGGGGCGGATCAGCCCCAGCATTTT	CASSLGLGQGADQPQHF
TRBV18	TRBD1	NA	TRBJ2-5	TGTGCCAGCTCATCCGGGGACAGGGGGCGAGAGACCCAGTACTTC	CASSSGDRGRETQYF
TRBV30	TRBD1	NA	TRBJ1-1	TGTGCCCGACGACAGGGATGGACCACTGAAGCTTTCTTT	CARRQGWTTEAFF
TRBV10-3	NA	NA	TRBJ1-3	TGTGCCATCCACCAGGTCTCTGGAAACACCATATATTTT	CAIHQVSGNTIYF
TRBV5-1	TRBD1	NA	TRBJ1-5	TGCGCCAGCAGCTTGGGAGGGACAGGGAGCAATCAGCCCCAGCATTTT	CASSLGGTGSNQPQHF
TRBV20-1	NA	NA	TRBJ1-4	TGCAGCCAGGGGACTAATGAAAAACTGTTTTTT	CSQGTNEKLFF
TRBV10-3	TRBD1	NA	TRBJ2-7	TGTGCCATCAAGGGACAGGGCTCAGAGTACGAGCAGTACTTC	CAIKGQGSEYEQYF
TRBV13	TRBD1	NA	TRBJ2-7	TGTGCCAGCAGCTCTCACAGGGGGCGGGACGAGCAGTACTTC	CASSSHRGRDEQYF
TRBV9	NA	NA	TRBJ2-3	TGTGCCAGCAGCCCCCGGTCCCCCACAGATACGCAGTATTTT	CASSPRSPTDTQYF
TRBV5-1	TRBD2	NA	TRBJ2-1	TGCGCCAGCAGCTTAGAAGCGGGAGAATACTATGAGCAGTTCTTC	CASSLEAGEYYEQFF
TRBV6-1	NA	NA	TRBJ1-2	TGTGCCAGCAGTGACGGGACTTACTATGGCTACACCTTC	CASSDGTYYGYTF
TRBV5-4	TRBD2	NA	TRBJ2-3	TGTGCCAGCAGCTTGGATTCTAGCGGGAGCACAGATACGCAGTATTTT	CASSLDSSGSTDTQYF
TRBV5-8	NA	NA	TRBJ1-1	TGTGCCAGCAGCTTGGGTCCCACCGGGAACACTGAAGCTTTCTTT	CASSLGPTGNTEAFF
TRBV19	TRBD1	NA	TRBJ2-7	TGTGCCACATCCGGGACAGGGGGCTACGAGCAGTACTTC	CATSGTGGYEQYF
TRBV27	NA	NA	TRBJ2-7	TGTGCCAGCAGTTTCCGTGAGTCCTACGAGCAGTACTTC	CASSFRESYEQYF
TRBV4-2	TRBD2	few	TRBJ2-1	TGTGCCAGCAGCCAAGCCGCTAGCGGGAGGGTCTATGAGCAGTTCTTC	CASSQAASGRVYEQFF
TRBV2	TRBD1	NA	TRBJ2-2	TGTGCCAGCAGTCAACAGGGGCCCGGGGAGCTGTTTTTT	CASSQQGPGELFF
TRBV28	TRBD1	NA	TRBJ1-2	TGTGCCAGCAGTTTTAGGAAGGGACAGGGCCCCCGGGGCTACACCTTC	CASSFRKGQGPRGYTF
TRBV28	TRBD1	NA	TRBJ1-2	TGTGCCAGCAGTTCGCCGGGACAGGGGTCTAATGGCTACACCTTC	CASSSPGQGSNGYTF
TRBV7-2	TRBD2	NA	TRBJ2-5	TGTGCCAGCAGCTTAGGAGCGGGGGGGCTATTGGAGACCCAGTACTTC	CASSLGAGGLLETQYF
TRBV19	NA	NA	TRBJ1-2	TGTGCCAGTAGTCCCATGGACAGTACTAACTATGGCTACACCTTC	CASSPMDSTNYGYTF
TRBV5-6	NA	once	TRBJ1-1	TGTGCCAGCAGCTTGGGCGCTGTCACTGAAGCTTTCTTT	CASSLGAVTEAFF
TRBV4-2	TRBD1	NA	TRBJ2-2	TGTGCCAGCAGCCAAGAGGGGGCAGGGGGTGCCGGCGACACCGGGGAGCTGTTTTTT	CASSQEGAGGAGDTGELFF
TRBV5-4	TRBD2	few	TRBJ2-1	TGTGCCAGCAGCCAGGGGACTAGCGGGACCAATGAGCAGTTCTTC	CASSQGTSGTNEQFF
TRBV10-3	TRBD2	NA	TRBJ2-1	TGTGCCATCAGTGAGTCGAAGTCTAGCGGGGCCAATGAGCAGTTCTTC	CAISESKSSGANEQFF
TRBV19	TRBD2	NA	TRBJ2-1	TGTGCCAGTAGTTCCCTGACTAGCGGGAGAATTGGTGAGCAGTTCTTC	CASSSLTSGRIGEQFF
TRBV19	NA	NA	TRBJ2-2	TGTGCCAGTAGTAAGGAACAGGGGAACACCGGGGAGCTGTTTTTT	CASSKEQGNTGELFF
TRBV5-1	TRBD1	NA	TRBJ1-4	TGCGCCAGCAGCCCCGCAGACAGGGGAGCCGCGAAACTGTTTTTT	CASSPADRGAAKLFF
TRBV6-4	NA	NA	TRBJ1-6	TGTGCCAGCGGGGCAGCTAATAATTCACCCCTCCACTTT	CASGAANNSPLHF
TRBV4-2	TRBD2	NA	TRBJ2-7	TGTGCCAGCAGCCAAGATATGGCTAGCGGGTCCTACGAGCAGTACTTC	CASSQDMASGSYEQYF
TRBV18	TRBD2	NA	TRBJ2-3	TGTGCCAGCTCATCATCTCTTAGCGGGATCGGGAATACGCAGTATTTT	CASSSSLSGIGNTQYF
TRBV28	NA	NA	TRBJ1-1	TGTGCCAGCAGTTCTTTGATAACTAAGGGGGATGGCACTGAAGCTTTCTTT	CASSSLITKGDGTEAFF
TRBV12-5	NA	NA	TRBJ2-3	TGTGCTAGTGGTTTTTCGGGGGCAGATACGCAGTATTTT	CASGFSGADTQYF